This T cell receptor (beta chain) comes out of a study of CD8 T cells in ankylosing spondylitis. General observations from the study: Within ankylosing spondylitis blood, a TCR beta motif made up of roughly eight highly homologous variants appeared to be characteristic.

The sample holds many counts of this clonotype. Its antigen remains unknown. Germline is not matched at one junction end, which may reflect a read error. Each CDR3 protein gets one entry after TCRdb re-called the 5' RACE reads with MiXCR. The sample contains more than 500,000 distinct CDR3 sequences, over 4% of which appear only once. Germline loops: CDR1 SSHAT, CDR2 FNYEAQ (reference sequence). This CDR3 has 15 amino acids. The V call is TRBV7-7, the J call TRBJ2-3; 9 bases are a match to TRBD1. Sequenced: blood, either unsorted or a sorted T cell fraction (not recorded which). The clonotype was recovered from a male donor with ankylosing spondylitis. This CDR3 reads CASSAGTGRTDTQYF. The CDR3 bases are TGTGCTAGCAGCGCCGGGACAGGGAGGACAGATACGCAGTATTTT.